Below, 7 T cell receptor beta chains from the same sample are listed, as sequenced in a study of T cell responses to AZD1222 COVID-19 vaccine. Some clones are missing from TCRdb's copy, which holds only in-frame ones; the method was immunoSEQ multiplex PCR. The sample holds more than 100,000 clones, roughly nine tenths seen once. The sample consisted of peripheral blood, taken on day 0 of AZD1222 vaccination. The source of these receptors is an adult in good health.

V and J are TRBV24-1 and TRBJ2-1, with unresolved D. V was clipped by 3 bases and J by 2 bases, with 10 bases between them. Germline-derived CDR1 and CDR2 are KGHDR and SFDVKD. This CDR3 comprises 15 residues. Here the CDR3 DNA reads TGTGCCACCAGTGATCAGGAAGGGACCTACAATGAGCAGTTCTTC. Its translation: CATSDQEGTYNEQFF.

The rearrangement uses TRBV7-9 and TRBJ2-1; 8 nucleotides line up with TRBD2. After removal of 5 bases from V and 3 bases from J, the junction contained 6 bases not matched to a gene. Looked up from germline, CDR1 is SEHNR and CDR2 is FQNEAQ (reference sequence). The CDR3 sequence is 15 residues long. As DNA, the CDR3 is TGTGCCAGCAGCACCCCCAGCGGGAGCTACAATGAGCAGTTCTTC. It yields the protein CASSTPSGSYNEQFF.

V usage is TRBV6-5 and J usage is TRBJ2-2; D is uncertain. Between the trimmed V and J ends, which lost 0 bases and 4 bases, there was a span of 6 bases. Germline lookup yields CDR1 MNHEY and CDR2 SVGAGI. The CDR3 is made up of 14 amino acids. Here the CDR3 DNA reads TGTGCCAGCAGTTACTCGACGGGCACCGGGGAGCTGTTTTTT. It translates to CASSYSTGTGELFF.

The V call is TRBV5-1, the J call TRBJ2-7; possible D gene TRBD2, 5 bases. The CDR3 runs 13 residues. In germline, CDR1 is SGHRS, CDR2 YFSETQ. Trimming removed 4 bases at V and 4 bases at J, with 12 bases between. CDR3 in amino acids: CASSPADLYEQYF. CDR3 nucleotide sequence: TGCGCCAGCAGCCCCGCGGACTTATACGAGCAGTACTTC.

V and J are TRBV24-1 and TRBJ1-2; unclear D gene. The germline gives CDR1 KGHDR, CDR2 SFDVKD. V gave up 4 bases and J gave up 2 bases, with 19 bases separating them. This CDR3 region has 17 residues. This CDR3 reads CATSDPSTDGRNYGYTF. CDR3 coding DNA: TGTGCCACCAGTGACCCTTCTACGGACGGAAGAAACTATGGCTACACCTTC.

The J gene is TRBJ2-2, the V gene TRBV5-6; TRBD1 aligns across 9 bases. CDR3 size: 16 residues. V lost 0 bases and J lost 4; bases outside the gene matches: 4. Germline-derived CDR1 and CDR2 are SGHDT and YYEEEE. CDR3 nucleotide sequence: TGTGCCAGCAGCTTGGAATTACAGGGGGCCACCGGGGAGCTGTTTTTT. This codes for CASSLELQGATGELFF.

The chain has TRBV5-1 and TRBJ1-2, with a weak D call TRBD1 (5 bases). Per the germline V gene, CDR1 is SGHRS and CDR2 is YFSETQ. This CDR3 is 14 amino acids long. Trimming took 0 bases from V and 8 from J, leaving 14 bases between them. The CDR3 spells CASSLAEGTGGYTF. The DNA for the CDR3 is TGCGCCAGCAGCTTGGCCGAGGGGACTGGAGGCTACACCTTC.